These 10 T cell receptor beta chains were all obtained from the same sample, sequenced in a study of human T cells and chemical hapten exposure. Noted time point: patch test 2, 6 weeks after DPC sensitization. The treatment here: therapeutic diphenylcyclopropenone sensitization with weekly scalp DPC. In TCRdb, the RACE reads were re-called with MiXCR into one record per CDR3 protein. The sample holds approximately 68,000 distinct CDR3 sequences, 8.5% seen once. The sample was whole blood, taken in connection with sensitization to the hapten diphenylcyclopropenone (DPC). The receptors derive from a woman in her forties or fifties with alopecia areata. Some clones in this sample may be carry-over from other donors' samples.

The chain links TRBV29-1 to TRBJ2-1; no firm D call. Germline V gene data show CDR1 as SQVTM and CDR2 as ANQGSEA. The CDR3 is made up of 11 amino acids. V lost 5 bases, J lost 8 bases, and 10 bases lay in between. DNA for the CDR3: TGCAGCGTTCTCTATTTTGATGAGCAGTTCTTC. Translated, it gives CSVLYFDEQFF.

This clonotype was counted at least ten times. The rearrangement joins TRBV20-1 to TRBJ1-1; possible D gene TRBD1, 6 bases. Germline V lookup: CDR1 DFQATT, CDR2 SNEGSKA (reference sequence). The length of the CDR3 is 14 residues. V was pared by 3 bases and J by 0 bases, with 11 bases between. The CDR3, as DNA: TGCAGTGCTAGGAGGGGGAGTATGAACACTGAAGCTTTCTTT. Its translation: CSARRGSMNTEAFF.

The chain carries TRBV18 and TRBJ2-5; either TRBD1 or TRBD2 may supply D (5 bases each). The germline V gene encodes CDR1 KGHSH and CDR2 LQKENI. This CDR3 is built from 17 residues. Deletions cut 6 bases from V and 5 bases from J, with 25 bases between. As DNA, the CDR3 is TGTGCCAGCTCCCGGGACCAGCGGACCTTGATCGGGGAGACCCAGTACTTC. Protein: CASSRDQRTLIGETQYF.

This clonotype was detected only a few times. The rearrangement links TRBV5-6 to TRBJ2-7; D gene unclear. This CDR3 has 16 residues. CDR1 is SGHDT and CDR2 is YYEEEE in the germline V gene. The V gene lost 1 base and the J gene lost 0 bases, with 14 bases spanning the gap. The CDR3: CASSLRGSSSSYEQYF. The CDR3 DNA reads as TGTGCCAGCAGCTTGCGCGGCAGTTCCAGCTCCTACGAGCAGTACTTC.

This clonotype came up a few times. This sequence joins TRBV6-5 and TRBJ2-7; D is ambiguous. Between the trimmed V and J ends, which lost 0 bases and 7 bases, there was a span of 10 bases. Germline assignment: CDR1 MNHEY and CDR2 SVGAGI. The CDR3 runs 13 residues. DNA of the CDR3: TGTGCCAGCAGTTACTCGGCTGGTCGGGAGCAGTACTTC. Its translation is CASSYSAGREQYF.

This clonotype appeared a few times. This rearrangement joins TRBV27 to TRBJ2-7, with TRBD1 identical over 11 bases. This CDR3 spans 15 amino acids. The V segment lost 4 bases and the J segment 4 bases; nucleotides outside the gene matches: 6. Germline values: CDR1 MNHEY, CDR2 SMNVEV (reference sequence). The CDR3, as DNA: TGTGCCAGCAGTTCTAGGACAGGGGGCTTGTACGAGCAGTACTTC. Protein: CASSSRTGGLYEQYF.

This clonotype showed up just a few times. The chain joins TRBV21-1 to TRBJ1-3; the D call TRBD1 from the table was never checked on the DNA. TRBV21-1 is a recognized pseudogene. The CDR3 is made up of 15 amino acids. The CDR3 DNA reads TGTGCCAGCAGCTCCCCCGGACGGCCAGGAAACACCATATATTTT. Its protein product is CASSSPGRPGNTIYF.

CDR3 nucleotides: TGTGCCAGCAGTTTCAAGGGGTTTGAAGCTTTCTTT. Its translation: CASSFKGFEAFF. The chain carries TRBV28 and TRBJ1-1, with D possibly TRBD1 on 5 matching bases. The CDR3 sequence is 12 residues long. With 3 bases removed from V and 7 bases from J, the gap between germline ends came to 9 bases. Germline V CDR1 and CDR2: MDHEN, SYDVKM.

This clonotype has at least ten counts. The V gene is TRBV10-3, the J gene TRBJ2-3, with D perhaps TRBD1 or TRBD2 (6 bases each). The CDR3 has 16 amino acids. V gave up 0 bases and J gave up 1 base, with 11 bases separating them. Germline V lookup: CDR1 ENHRY, CDR2 SYGVKD. For the CDR3, the DNA is TGTGCCATCAGTGAGTCATGGGGGGCTGGCACAGATACGCAGTATTTT. Translating it yields CAISESWGAGTDTQYF.

This clonotype has only a few counts. The gene calls are TRBV20-1 and TRBJ2-3; tentative D call: TRBD1 (6 bases). The CDR3 length is 16 residues. V was trimmed by 4 bases and J by 1 base, leaving 18 bases between them. Germline-derived CDR1 and CDR2 are DFQATT and SNEGSKA (reference sequence). CDR3 protein: CSATVLRGDGTDTQYF. CDR3 DNA sequence: TGCAGTGCTACCGTCCTCAGGGGAGATGGCACAGATACGCAGTATTTT.